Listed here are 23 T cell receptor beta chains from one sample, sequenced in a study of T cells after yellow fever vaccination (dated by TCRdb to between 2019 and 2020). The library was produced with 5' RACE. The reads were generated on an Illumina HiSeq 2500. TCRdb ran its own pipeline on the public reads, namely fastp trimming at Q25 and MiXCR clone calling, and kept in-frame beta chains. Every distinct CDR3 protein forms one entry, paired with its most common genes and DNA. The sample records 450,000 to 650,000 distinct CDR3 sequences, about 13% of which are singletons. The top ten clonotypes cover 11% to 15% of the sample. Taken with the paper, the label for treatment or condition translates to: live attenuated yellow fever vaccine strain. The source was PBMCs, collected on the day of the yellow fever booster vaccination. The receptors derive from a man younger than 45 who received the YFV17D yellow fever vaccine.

CDR3 protein: CASSQDPVADTQYF. In nucleotides, the CDR3 is TGTGCCAGCAGTCAAGATCCCGTTGCAGATACGCAGTATTTT. The chain joins TRBV7-2 to TRBJ2-3; the D is unclear. CDR1 is SGHTA and CDR2 is FQGNSA in the germline V gene. The CDR3 is 14 residues long. V was shortened by 6 bases and J by 4 bases, with 14 bases between the two germline ends.

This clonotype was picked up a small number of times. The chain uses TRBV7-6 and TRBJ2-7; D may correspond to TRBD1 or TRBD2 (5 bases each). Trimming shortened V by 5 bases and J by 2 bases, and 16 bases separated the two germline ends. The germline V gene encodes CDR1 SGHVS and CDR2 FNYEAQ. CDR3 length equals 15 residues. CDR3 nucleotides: TGTGCCAGCAGCGAGGGGTGGAGCGGAGCCTACGAGCAGTACTTC. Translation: CASSEGWSGAYEQYF.

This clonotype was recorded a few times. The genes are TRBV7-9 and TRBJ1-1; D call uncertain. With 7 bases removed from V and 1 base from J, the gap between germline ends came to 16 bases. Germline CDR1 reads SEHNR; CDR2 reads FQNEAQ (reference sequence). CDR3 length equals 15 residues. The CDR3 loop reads CASIPPWAGNTEAFF. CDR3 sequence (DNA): TGTGCCAGCATTCCTCCGTGGGCCGGGAACACTGAAGCTTTCTTT.

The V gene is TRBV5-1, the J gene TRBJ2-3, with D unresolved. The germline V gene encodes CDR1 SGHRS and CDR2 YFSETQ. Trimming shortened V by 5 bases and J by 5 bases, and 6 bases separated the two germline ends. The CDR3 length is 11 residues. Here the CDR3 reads CASRREDTQYF. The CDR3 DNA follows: TGCGCCAGCAGAAGGGAAGATACGCAGTATTTT.

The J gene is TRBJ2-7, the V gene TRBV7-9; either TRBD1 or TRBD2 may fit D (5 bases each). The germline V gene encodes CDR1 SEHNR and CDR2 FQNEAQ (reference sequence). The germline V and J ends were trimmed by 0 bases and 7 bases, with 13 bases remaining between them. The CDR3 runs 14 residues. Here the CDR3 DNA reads TGTGCCAGCAGCTTAGCTTTGGGACCAGGGGAGCAGTACTTC. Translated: CASSLALGPGEQYF.

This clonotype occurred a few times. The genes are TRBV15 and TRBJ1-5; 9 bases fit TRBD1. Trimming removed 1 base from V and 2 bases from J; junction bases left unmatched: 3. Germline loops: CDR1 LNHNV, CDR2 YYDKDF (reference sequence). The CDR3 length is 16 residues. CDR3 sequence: CATSRAGQGGNQPQHF. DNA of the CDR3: TGTGCCACCAGCAGAGCGGGACAGGGTGGCAATCAGCCCCAGCATTTT. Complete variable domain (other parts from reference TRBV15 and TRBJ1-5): DAMVIQNPRYQVTQFGKPVTLSCSQTLNHNVMYWYQQKSSQAPKLLFHYYDKDFNNEADTPDNFQSRRPNTSFCFLDIRSPGLGDTAMYLCATSRAGQGGNQPQHFGDGTRLSIL.

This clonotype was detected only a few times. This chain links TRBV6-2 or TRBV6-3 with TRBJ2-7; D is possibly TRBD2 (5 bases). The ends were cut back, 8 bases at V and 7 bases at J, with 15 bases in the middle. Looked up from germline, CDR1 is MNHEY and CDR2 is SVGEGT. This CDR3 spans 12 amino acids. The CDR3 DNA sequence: TGTGCCAGCCGGAGGCGCGATTTAGAGCAGTACTTC. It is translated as CASRRRDLEQYF.

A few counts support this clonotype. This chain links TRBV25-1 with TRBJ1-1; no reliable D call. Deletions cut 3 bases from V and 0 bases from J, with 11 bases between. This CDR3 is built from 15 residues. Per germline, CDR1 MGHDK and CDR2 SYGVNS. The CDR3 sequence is CASSDTLLVNTEAFF. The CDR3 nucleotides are TGTGCCAGCAGTGACACATTATTGGTGAACACTGAAGCTTTCTTT.

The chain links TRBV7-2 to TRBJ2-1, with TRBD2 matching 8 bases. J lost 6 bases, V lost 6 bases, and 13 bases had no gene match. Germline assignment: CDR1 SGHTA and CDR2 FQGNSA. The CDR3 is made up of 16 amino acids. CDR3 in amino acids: CASRQSSAGVSNEQFF. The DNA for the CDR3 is TGTGCCAGCAGACAATCCTCAGCGGGAGTCTCCAATGAGCAGTTCTTC. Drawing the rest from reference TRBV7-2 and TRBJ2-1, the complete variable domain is GAGVSQSPSNKVTEKGKDVELRCDPISGHTALYWYRQSLGQGLEFLIYFQGNSAPDKSGLPSDRFSAERTGGSVSTLTIQRTQQEDSAVYLCASRQSSAGVSNEQFFGPGTRLTVL.

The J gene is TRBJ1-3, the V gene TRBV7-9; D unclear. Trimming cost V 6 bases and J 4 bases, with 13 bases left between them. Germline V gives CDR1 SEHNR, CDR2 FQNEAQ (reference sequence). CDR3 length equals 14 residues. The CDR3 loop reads CASRSGGPGNTIYF. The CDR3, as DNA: TGTGCCAGCAGATCGGGCGGCCCCGGAAACACCATATATTTT. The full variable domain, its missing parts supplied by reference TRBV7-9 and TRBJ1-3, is DTGVSQNPRHKITKRGQNVTFRCDPISEHNRLYWYRQTLGQGPEFLTYFQNEAQLEKSRLLSDRFSAERPKGSFSTLEIQRTEQGDSAMYLCASRSGGPGNTIYFGEGSWLTVV.

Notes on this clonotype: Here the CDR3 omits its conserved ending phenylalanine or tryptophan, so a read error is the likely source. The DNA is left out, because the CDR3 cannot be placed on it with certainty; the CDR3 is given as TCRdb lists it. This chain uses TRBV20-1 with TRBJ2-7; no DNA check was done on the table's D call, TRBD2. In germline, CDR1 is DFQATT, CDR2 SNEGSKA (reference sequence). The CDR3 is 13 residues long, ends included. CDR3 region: CSARGGPSGRNQS.

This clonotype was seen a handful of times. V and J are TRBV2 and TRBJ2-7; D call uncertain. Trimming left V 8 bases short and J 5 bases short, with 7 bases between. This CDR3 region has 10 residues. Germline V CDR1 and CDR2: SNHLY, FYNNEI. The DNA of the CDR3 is TGTGCCAGCTCGTTACACGAGCAGTACTTC. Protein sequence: CASSLHEQYF. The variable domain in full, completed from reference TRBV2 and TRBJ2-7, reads EPEVTQTPSHQVTQMGQEVILRCVPISNHLYFYWYRQILGQKVEFLVSFYNNEISEKSEIFDDQFSVERPDGSNFTLKIRSTKLEDSAMYFCASSLHEQYFGPGTRLTVT.

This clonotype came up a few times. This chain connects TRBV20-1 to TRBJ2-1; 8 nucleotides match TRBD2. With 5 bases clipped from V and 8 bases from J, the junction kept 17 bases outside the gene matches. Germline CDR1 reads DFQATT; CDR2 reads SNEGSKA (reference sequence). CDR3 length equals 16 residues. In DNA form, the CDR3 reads TGCAGTGCTCCTTGGGGGCGGGAGGAGTCTGTAGATGAGCAGTTCTTC. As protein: CSAPWGREESVDEQFF.

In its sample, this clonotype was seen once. In DNA, the CDR3 is TGCAGTGCTAGGCGGGACAGGGGGCGCGCCGTCTACAATGAGCAGTTCTTC. Translated: CSARRDRGRAVYNEQFF. The rearrangement uses TRBV20-1 and TRBJ2-1; 12 bases line up with TRBD1. The V segment lost 3 bases and the J segment 3 bases; nucleotides outside the gene matches: 9. Germline-derived CDR1 and CDR2 are DFQATT and SNEGSKA (reference sequence). The length of the CDR3 is 17 residues.

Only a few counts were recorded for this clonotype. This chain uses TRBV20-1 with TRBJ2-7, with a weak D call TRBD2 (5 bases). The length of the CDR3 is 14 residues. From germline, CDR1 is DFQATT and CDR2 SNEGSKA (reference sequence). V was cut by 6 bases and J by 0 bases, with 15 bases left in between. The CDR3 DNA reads TGCAGTGCCGCAAGCGGCCTCAGCTCCTACGAGCAGTACTTC. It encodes CSAASGLSSYEQYF.

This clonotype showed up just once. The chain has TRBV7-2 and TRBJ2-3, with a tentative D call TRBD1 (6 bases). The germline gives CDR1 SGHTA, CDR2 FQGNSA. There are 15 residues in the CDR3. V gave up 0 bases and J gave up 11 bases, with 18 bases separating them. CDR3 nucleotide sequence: TGTGCCAGCAGCTTAGCTTCCCAGAGGGGGTCGATGCAGTATTTT. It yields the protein CASSLASQRGSMQYF.

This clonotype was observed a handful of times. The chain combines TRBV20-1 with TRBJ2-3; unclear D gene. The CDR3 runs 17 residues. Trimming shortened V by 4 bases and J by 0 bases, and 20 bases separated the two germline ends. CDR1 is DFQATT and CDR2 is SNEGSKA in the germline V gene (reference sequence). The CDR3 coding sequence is TGCAGTGCTAATACCTGGCCCCGAACGTCTAGCACAGATACGCAGTATTTT. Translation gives CSANTWPRTSSTDTQYF.

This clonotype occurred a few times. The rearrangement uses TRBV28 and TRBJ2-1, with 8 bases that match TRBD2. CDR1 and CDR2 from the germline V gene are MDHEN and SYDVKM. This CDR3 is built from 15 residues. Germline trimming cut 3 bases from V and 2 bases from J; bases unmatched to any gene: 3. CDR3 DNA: TGTGCCAGCAGTTTGTTGCGGGGGGCCTACAATGAGCAGTTCTTC. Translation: CASSLLRGAYNEQFF.

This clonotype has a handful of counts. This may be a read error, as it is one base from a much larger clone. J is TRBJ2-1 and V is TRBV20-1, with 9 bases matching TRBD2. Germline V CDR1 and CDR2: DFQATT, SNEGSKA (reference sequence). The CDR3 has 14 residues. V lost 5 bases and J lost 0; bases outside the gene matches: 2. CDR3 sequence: CSAFSGSSYNEQFF. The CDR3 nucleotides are TGCAGTGCTTTTAGCGGGAGCTCCTACAATGAGCAGTTCTTC.

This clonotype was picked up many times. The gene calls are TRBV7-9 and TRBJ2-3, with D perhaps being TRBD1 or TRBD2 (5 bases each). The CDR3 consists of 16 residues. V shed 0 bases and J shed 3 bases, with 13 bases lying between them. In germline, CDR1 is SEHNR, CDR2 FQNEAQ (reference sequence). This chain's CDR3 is CASSLASMGETDTQYF. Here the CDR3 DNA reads TGTGCCAGCAGCTTAGCGTCAATGGGGGAGACAGATACGCAGTATTTT.

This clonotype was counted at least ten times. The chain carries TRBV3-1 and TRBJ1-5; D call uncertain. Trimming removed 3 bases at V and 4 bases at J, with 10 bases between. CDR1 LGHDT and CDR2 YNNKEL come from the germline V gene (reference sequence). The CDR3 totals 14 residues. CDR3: CASSQILGNQPQHF. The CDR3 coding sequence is TGTGCCAGCAGCCAGATATTAGGGAATCAGCCCCAGCATTTT.

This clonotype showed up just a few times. The CDR3 DNA reads TGTGCCAGCAGTCCTCCCAGTTCGGGACTAGCGGCGTACGAGCAGTACTTC. Translated: CASSPPSSGLAAYEQYF. This chain joins TRBV6-2 or TRBV6-3 and TRBJ2-7; TRBD2 agrees at 11 bases. V dropped 5 bases and J dropped 4; count of bases not matched to a gene: 13. CDR1 and CDR2 from the germline V gene are MNHEY and SVGEGT. There are 17 residues in the CDR3.

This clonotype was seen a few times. CDR3 DNA sequence: TGTGCCTGGAGTCCCCGGACAGTCTCAACCTACGAGCAGTACTTC. This gives the protein CAWSPRTVSTYEQYF. The chain joins TRBV30 to TRBJ2-7; TRBD1 is a possible D gene (6 bases). The CDR3 is 15 residues long. V was clipped by 2 bases and J by 2 bases, with 16 bases between them. The germline CDR1 and CDR2 sequences are GTSNPN and SVGIG (reference sequence).